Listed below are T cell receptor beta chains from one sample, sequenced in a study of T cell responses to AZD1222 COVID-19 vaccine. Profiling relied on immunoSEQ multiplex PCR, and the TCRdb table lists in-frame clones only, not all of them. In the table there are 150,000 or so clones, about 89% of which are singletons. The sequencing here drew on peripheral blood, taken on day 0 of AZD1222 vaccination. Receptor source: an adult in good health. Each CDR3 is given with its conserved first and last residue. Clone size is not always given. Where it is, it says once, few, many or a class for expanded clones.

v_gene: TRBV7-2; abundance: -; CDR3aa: CASSGRLVSTDTQYF
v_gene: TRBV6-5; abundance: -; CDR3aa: CASSTDRSNQPQHF
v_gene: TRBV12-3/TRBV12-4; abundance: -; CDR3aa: CASSFISNQPQHF
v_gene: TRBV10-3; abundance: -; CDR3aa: CAISESMAQNTEAFF
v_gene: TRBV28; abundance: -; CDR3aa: CASGFGDSLNYGYTF
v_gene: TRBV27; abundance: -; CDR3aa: CASSSPRTSNPYEQYF
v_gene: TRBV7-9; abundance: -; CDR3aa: CASSLEGWGRGYTF
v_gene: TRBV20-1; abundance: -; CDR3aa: CSASSGTSGSNEQFF
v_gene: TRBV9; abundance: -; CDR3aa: CASSPILARGVNYGYTF
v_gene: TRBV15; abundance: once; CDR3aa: CATSRDMPLNEKLFF
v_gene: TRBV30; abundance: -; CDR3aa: CAWSVISGRGEQYF
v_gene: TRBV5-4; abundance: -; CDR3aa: CASSAGTQRHNEQFF
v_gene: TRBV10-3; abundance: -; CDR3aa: CAISGTSVSYEQYF
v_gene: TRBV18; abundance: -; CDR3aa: CASSPYSTITEAFF
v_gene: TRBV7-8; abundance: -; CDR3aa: CASSSHTGGYGYTF
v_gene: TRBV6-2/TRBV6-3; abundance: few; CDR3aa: CASSLRPQAYNEQFF
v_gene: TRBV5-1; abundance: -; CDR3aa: CASAPPGRDYGYTF
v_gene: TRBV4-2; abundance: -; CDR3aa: CASSQNTDTQYF
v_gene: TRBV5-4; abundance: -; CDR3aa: CASSLLAGSRGHNEQFF
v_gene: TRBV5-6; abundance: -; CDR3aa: CASSQGYSSYEQYF
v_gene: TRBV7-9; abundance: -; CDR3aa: CASSLQTTNEKLFF
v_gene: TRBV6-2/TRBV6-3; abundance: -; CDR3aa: CASSYRATGYNSPLHF
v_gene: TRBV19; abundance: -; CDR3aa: CASRDGSRDTQYF
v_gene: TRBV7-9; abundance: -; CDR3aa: CASSDESSGAFF
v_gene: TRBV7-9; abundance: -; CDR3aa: CASSLSISSGTATNEKLFF
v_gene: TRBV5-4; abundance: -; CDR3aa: CASTISFTSGRSDEQYF
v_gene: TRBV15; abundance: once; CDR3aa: CATSRGTGGGQPQHF
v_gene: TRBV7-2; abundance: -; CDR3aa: CASSLNSAGLAGVKGQFF
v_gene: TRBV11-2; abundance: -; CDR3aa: CASSADRLGQFF
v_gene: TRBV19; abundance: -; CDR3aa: CASSYLENTGELFF
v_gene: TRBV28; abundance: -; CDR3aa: CASSLPGTGRKPQHF
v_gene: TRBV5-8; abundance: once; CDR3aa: CASSLNRNTEAFF
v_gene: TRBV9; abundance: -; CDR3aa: CASSARLQGVGNTIYF
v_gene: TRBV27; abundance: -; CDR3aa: CASSFFGTANEKLFF
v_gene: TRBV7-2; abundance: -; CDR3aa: CASSWSTGVNSPLHF
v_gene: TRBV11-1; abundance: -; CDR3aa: CASSRRLSYNEQFF
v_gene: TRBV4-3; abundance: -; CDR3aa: CASATFPHNEQFF
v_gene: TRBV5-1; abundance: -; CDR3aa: CASSLDPGGVTYEQYF
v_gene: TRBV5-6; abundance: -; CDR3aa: CASSWGGYSGNTIYF
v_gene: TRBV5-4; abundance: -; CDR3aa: CASSLRASGNTIYF
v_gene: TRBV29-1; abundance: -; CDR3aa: CSVESGKMMNTEAFF
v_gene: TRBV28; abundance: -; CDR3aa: CASSLGGEGPYEQYF
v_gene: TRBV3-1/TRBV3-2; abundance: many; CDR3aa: CASSQVSSGDTQYF
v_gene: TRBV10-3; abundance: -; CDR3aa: CAISGAGGGTDTQYF
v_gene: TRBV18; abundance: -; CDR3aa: CASSPPGSGYTF
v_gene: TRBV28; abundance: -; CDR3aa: CASRQFYGYTF
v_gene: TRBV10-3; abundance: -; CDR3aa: CAIKPGQGGEKLFF